Described below is a single T cell receptor (beta chain) sequence and its context. Antigen specificity is unknown. This entry belongs to a study of post-analysis software for immune sequencing data. Across the study: Secondary progressive, relapsing-remitting and progressive-relapsing multiple sclerosis were among the included disease courses. Study-level findings and limits: Normalized Chao1 diversity in multiple sclerosis patients fell significantly below that of controls. TRBV5-6, TRBV5-1 and TRBV20-1 belonged to a set of roughly five TRBV segments that were more frequent in patients than controls. Co-batched samples clustered tightly together by F measure.

Every TCR beta cDNA library bore unique molecular identifiers. Starting from approximately 0.95 to 9.8 million T cells, the study yielded about 490,000 cDNA molecules. TCRdb re-called the PCR reads through MiXCR, storing one row per CDR3 protein. This repertoire shows roughly 800,000 distinct CDR3 sequences, 25% to 30% found once; its top ten account for 0.56%. J lost 1 base, V lost 3 bases, and 6 bases had no gene match. CDR1 SGHDT and CDR2 YYEEEE come from the germline V gene. The CDR3 length is 17 residues. The sample comprised blood. The V gene is TRBV5-6, the J gene TRBJ2-6; 8 positions match TRBD1. The clonotype originates from a girl aged 10 to 17 with multiple sclerosis. CDR3 nucleotides: TGTGCCAGCAGCTCGGGGACAGGTCCTTCTGGGGCCAACGTCCTGACTTTC. Translation gives CASSSGTGPSGANVLTF.